This record looks at one TCR beta chain sequence and its context. The antigen remains unidentified. Profiled with immunoSEQ multiplex PCR; TCRdb holds only in-frame clones, not every one. Among about 110,000 clones listed, more than 90% were seen once. Germline CDR1 SQVTM, CDR2 ANQGSEA. V gave up 4 bases and J gave up 2 bases, with 7 bases separating them. This CDR3 region has 12 residues. The sample comes from a study of graft-versus-host responses after intestinal transplantation. Turning to the study itself: Multivisceral, liver-intestinal, or isolated intestinal grafts were transplanted into recipients.

General study results and limits: Allograft clonal ratios (graft-versus-host to host-versus-graft) were high in patients who had graft-donor T cell macrochimerism. Early post-transplant HvG declines tracked with peak circulating GvH clone levels. Recipient-marrow GvH clones were detected, some having first appeared in ileum or blood.

V and J are TRBV29-1 and TRBJ2-3, with D perhaps matching TRBD1 (5 bases). The starting material was unstimulated CD4+ T cells sorted from spleen or lymph node cells, obtained before transplant. The receptor was isolated from a human donor who was the organ donor for an intestinal transplant. The CDR3: CSVGGITDTQYF. In nucleotides, the CDR3 is TGCAGCGTTGGGGGCATCACAGATACGCAGTATTTT.